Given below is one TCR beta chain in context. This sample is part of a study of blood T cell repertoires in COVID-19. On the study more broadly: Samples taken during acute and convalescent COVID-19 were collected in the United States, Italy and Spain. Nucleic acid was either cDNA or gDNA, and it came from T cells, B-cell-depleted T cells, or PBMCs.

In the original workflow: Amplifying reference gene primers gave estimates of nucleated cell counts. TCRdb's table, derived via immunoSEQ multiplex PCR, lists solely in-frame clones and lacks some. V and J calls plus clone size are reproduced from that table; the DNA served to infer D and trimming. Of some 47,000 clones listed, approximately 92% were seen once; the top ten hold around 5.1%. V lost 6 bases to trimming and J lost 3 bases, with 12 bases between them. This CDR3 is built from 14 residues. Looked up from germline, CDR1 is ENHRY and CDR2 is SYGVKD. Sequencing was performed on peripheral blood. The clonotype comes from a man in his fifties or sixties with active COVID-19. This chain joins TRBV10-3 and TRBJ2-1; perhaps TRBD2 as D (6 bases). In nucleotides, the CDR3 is TGTGCCATCAGAGGAGGGCCAGGCTACAATGAGCAGTTCTTC. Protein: CAIRGGPGYNEQFF.